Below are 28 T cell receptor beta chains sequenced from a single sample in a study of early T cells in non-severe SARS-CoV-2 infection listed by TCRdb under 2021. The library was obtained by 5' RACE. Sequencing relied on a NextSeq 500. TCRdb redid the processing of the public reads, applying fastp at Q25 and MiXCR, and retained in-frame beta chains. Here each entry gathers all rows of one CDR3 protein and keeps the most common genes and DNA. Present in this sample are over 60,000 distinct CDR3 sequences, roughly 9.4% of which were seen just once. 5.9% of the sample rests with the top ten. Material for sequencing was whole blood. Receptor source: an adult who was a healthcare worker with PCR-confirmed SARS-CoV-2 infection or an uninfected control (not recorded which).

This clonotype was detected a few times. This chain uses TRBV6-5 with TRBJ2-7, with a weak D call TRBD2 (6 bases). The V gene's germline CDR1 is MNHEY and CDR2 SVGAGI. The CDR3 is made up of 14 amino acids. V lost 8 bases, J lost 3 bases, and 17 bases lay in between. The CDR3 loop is CASRRTTLFYEQYF. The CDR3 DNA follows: TGTGCCAGCCGCAGGACTACCCTCTTCTACGAGCAGTACTTC.

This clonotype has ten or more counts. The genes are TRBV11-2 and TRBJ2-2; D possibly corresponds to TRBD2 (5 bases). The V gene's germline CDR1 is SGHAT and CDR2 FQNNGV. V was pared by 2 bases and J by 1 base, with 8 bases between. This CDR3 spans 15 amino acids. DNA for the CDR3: TGTGCCAGCAGCTTATCGCGGGTGAACACCGGGGAGCTGTTTTTT. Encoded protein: CASSLSRVNTGELFF.

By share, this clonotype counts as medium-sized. The CDR3 nucleotides are TGTGCCAGCAGCTTAGACAGGAACACTGAAGCTTTCTTT. This gives the protein CASSLDRNTEAFF. V is TRBV11-2 and J is TRBJ1-1; unclear D gene. The V end was cut by 0 bases, the J end by 1 base, with 3 bases between. Germline assignment: CDR1 SGHAT and CDR2 FQNNGV. The CDR3 is 13 residues long.

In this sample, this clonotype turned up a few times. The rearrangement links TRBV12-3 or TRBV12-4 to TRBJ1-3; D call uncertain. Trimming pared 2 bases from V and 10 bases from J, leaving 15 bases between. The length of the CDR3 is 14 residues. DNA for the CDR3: TGTGCCAGCAGTTTATTCAACGGGCCCCGGACCATATATTTT. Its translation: CASSLFNGPRTIYF.

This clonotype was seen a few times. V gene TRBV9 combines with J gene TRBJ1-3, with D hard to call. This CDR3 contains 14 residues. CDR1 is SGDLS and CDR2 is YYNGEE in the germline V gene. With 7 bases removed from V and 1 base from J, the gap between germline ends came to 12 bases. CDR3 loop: CASPPEGSGNTIYF. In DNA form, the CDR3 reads TGTGCCAGCCCGCCCGAGGGATCTGGAAACACCATATATTTT.

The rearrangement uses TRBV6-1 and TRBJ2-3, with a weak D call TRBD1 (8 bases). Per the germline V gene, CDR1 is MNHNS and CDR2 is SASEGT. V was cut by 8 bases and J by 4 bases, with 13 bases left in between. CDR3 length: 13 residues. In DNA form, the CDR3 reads TGTGCCAGCGGACAGGGAGGGGCAGATACGCAGTATTTT. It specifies CASGQGGADTQYF.

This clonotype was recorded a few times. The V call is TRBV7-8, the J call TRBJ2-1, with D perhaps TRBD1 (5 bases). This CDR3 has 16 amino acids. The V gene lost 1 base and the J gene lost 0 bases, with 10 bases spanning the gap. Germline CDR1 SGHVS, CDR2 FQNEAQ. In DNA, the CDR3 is TGTGCCAGCAGCTTAGAAACAGGTAGCTCCTACAATGAGCAGTTCTTC. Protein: CASSLETGSSYNEQFF.

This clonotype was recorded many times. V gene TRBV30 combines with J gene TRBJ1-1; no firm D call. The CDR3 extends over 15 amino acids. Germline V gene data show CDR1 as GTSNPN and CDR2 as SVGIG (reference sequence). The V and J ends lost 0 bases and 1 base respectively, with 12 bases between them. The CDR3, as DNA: TGTGCCTGGAGTGTGTGGCGGCTGTCGAACACTGAAGCTTTCTTT. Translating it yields CAWSVWRLSNTEAFF.

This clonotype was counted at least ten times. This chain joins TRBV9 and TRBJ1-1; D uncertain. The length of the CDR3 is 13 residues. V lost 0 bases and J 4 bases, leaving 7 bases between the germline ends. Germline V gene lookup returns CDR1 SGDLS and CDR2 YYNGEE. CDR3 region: CASSVGDATEAFF. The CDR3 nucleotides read TGTGCCAGCAGCGTAGGTGATGCCACTGAAGCTTTCTTT.

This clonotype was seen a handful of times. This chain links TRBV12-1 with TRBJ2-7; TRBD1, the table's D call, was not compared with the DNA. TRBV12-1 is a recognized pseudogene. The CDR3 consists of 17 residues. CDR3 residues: CASSFANWAGGLYEQYF. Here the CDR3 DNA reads TGTGCCAGCAGCTTTGCGAATTGGGCGGGGGGCCTCTACGAGCAGTACTTC.

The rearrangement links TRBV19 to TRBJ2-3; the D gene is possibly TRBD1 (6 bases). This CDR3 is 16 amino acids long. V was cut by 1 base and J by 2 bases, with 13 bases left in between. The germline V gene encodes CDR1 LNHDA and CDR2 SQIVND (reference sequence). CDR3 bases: TGTGCCAGTAGTATAGGGGGGCAGGGGCACACAGATACGCAGTATTTT. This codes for CASSIGGQGHTDTQYF.

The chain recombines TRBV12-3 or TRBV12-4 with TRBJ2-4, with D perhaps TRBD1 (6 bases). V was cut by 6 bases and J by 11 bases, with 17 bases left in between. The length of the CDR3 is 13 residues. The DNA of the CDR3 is TGTGCCAGCAGCCCCCGGACAGAAATGGTTCAGTACTTC. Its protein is CASSPRTEMVQYF.

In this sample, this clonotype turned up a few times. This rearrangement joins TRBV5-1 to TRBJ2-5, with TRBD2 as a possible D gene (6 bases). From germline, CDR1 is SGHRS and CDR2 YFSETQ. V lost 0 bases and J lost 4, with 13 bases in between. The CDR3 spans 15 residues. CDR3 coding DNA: TGCGCCAGCAGCTTGGTTATGCGGGGAGGAGAGACCCAGTACTTC. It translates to CASSLVMRGGETQYF. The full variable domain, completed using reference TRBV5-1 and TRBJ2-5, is KAGVTQTPRYLIKTRGQQVTLSCSPISGHRSVSWYQQTPGQGLQFLFEYFSETQRNKGNFPGRFSGRQFSNSRSEMNVSTLELGDSALYLCASSLVMRGGETQYFGPGTRLLVL.

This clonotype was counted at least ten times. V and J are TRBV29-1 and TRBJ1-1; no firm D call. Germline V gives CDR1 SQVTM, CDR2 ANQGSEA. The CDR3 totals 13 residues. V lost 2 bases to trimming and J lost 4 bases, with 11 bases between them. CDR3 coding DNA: TGCAGCGTTGAACAGGATAGGGTCACTGAAGCTTTCTTT. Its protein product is CSVEQDRVTEAFF.

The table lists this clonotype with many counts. CDR3 sequence reads: CASSEKGQGPLRVAGQYF. In DNA form, the CDR3 reads TGTGCCAGCAGTGAAAAGGGACAGGGCCCATTACGAGTAGCCGGGCAGTACTTC. The chain recombines TRBV2 with TRBJ2-7, with 9 bases lining up with TRBD1. Germline CDR1 and CDR2: SNHLY and FYNNEI. Germline trimming cut 2 bases from V and 9 bases from J; bases unmatched to any gene: 20. The CDR3 extends over 18 amino acids.

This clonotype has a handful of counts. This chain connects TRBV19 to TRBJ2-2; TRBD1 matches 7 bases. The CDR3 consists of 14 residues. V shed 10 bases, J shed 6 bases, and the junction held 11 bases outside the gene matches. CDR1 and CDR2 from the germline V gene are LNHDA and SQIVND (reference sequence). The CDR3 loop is CATNRQGFSGELFF. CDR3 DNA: TGTGCCACCAACCGACAGGGTTTCTCCGGGGAGCTGTTTTTT.

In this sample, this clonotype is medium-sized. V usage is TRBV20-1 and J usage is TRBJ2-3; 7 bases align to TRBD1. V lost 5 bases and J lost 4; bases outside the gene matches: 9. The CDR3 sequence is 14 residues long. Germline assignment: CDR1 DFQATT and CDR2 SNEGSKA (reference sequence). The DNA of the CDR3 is TGCAGTGCTGCCGAGGGGGCGCGGGCAGATACGCAGTATTTT. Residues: CSAAEGARADTQYF.

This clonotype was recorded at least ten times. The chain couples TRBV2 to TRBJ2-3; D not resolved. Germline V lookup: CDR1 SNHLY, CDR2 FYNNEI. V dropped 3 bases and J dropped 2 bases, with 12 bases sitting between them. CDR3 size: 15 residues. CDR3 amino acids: CASSDRSRHTDTQYF. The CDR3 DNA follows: TGTGCCAGCAGTGATCGGAGCCGCCACACAGATACGCAGTATTTT.

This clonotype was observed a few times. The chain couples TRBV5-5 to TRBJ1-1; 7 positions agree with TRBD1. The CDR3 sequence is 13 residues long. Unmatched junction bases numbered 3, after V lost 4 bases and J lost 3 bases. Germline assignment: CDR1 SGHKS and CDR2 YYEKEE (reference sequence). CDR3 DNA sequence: TGTGCCAGCAGCCACGACAGGGACACTGAAGCTTTCTTT. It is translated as CASSHDRDTEAFF.

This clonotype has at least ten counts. The CDR3 loop is CSVGTSGSPSDTQYF. For the CDR3, the DNA is TGCAGCGTTGGGACTAGCGGGAGTCCTTCAGATACGCAGTATTTT. The genes are TRBV29-1 and TRBJ2-3; 13 bases are shared with TRBD2. The CDR3 is 15 amino acids. Trimming cost V 4 bases and J 4 bases; bases outside gene matches: 5. Germline V CDR1 and CDR2: SQVTM, ANQGSEA.

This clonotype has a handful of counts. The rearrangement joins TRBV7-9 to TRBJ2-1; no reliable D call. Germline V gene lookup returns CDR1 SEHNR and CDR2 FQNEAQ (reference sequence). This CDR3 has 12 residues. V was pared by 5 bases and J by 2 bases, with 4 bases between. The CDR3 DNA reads TGTGCCAGCAGCCGAACCTACAATGAGCAGTTCTTC. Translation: CASSRTYNEQFF.

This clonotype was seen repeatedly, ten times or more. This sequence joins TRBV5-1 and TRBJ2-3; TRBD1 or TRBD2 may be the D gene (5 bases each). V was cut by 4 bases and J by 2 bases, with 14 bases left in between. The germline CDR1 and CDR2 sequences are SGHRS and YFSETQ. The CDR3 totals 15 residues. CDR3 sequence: CASSHGGRHTDTQYF. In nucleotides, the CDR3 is TGCGCCAGCAGCCATGGGGGACGGCACACAGATACGCAGTATTTT. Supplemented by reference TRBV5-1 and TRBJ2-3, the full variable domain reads KAGVTQTPRYLIKTRGQQVTLSCSPISGHRSVSWYQQTPGQGLQFLFEYFSETQRNKGNFPGRFSGRQFSNSRSEMNVSTLELGDSALYLCASSHGGRHTDTQYFGPGTRLTVL.

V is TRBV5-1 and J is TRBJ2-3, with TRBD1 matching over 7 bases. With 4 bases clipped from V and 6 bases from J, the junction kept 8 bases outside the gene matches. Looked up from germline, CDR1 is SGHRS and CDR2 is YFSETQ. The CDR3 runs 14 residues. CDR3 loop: CASSQTGRSDTQYF. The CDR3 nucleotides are TGCGCCAGCAGCCAGACAGGGCGATCGGATACGCAGTATTTT.

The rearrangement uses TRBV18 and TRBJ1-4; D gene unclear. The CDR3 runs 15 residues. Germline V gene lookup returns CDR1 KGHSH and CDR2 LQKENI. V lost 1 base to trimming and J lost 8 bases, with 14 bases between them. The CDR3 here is CASSPRQAQSEKLFF. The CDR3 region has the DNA TGTGCCAGCTCACCACGCCAGGCCCAGAGCGAAAAACTGTTTTTT. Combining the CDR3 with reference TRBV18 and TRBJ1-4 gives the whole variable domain NAGVMQNPRHLVRRRGQEARLRCSPMKGHSHVYWYRQLPEEGLKFMVYLQKENIIDESGMPKERFSAEFPKEGPSILRIQQVVRGDSAAYFCASSPRQAQSEKLFFGSGTQLSVL.

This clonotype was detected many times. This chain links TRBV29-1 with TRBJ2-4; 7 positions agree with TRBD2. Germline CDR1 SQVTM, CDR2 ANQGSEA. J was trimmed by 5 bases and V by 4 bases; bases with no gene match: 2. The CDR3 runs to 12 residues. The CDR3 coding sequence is TGCAGCGTTGGGCTAGCGGAAAACATTCAGTACTTC. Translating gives CSVGLAENIQYF.

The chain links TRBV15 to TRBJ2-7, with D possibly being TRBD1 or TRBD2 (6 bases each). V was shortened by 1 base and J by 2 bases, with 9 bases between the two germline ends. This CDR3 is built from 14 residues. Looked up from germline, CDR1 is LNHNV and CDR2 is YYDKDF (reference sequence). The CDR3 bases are TGTGCCACCAGCAGAGTCGGGGGCCCCTACGAGCAGTACTTC. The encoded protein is CATSRVGGPYEQYF.

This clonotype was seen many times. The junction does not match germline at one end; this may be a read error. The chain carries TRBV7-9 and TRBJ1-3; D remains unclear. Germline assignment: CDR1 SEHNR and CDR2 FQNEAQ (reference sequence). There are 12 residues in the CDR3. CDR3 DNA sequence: TGTGCCAGCAGCCTAGCTGGAAACACCATATATTTT. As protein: CASSLAGNTIYF.

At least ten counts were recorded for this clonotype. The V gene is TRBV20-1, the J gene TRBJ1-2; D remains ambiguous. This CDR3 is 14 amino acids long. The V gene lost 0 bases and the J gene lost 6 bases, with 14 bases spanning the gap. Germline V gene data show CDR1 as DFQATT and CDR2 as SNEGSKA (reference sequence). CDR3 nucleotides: TGCAGTGCTAGAGATCTAAAGGCATTCGATGGCTACACCTTC. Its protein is CSARDLKAFDGYTF.